A single sample gave rise to the 21 T cell receptor beta chains below, sequenced in a study of blood T cells in healthy people across ages. The authors ran a second PCR of roughly 6 to 11 cycles using a sample-barcoded 5' primer and a J-beta primer mix. MiXCR, run by TCRdb on the 5' RACE reads, gives a single entry per CDR3 protein. In the table there are some 730,000 distinct CDR3 sequences, approximately 22% of which are singletons. Sequencing used blood. All receptors come from a man aged 70 or older in good health.

A few counts support this clonotype. This chain uses TRBV5-1 with TRBJ2-2; D is possibly TRBD1 (7 bases). V shed 6 bases and J shed 2 bases, with 14 bases lying between them. Germline CDR1 and CDR2: SGHRS and YFSETQ. This CDR3 comprises 15 residues. As DNA, the CDR3 is TGCGCCAGCAAATCAGGGGGGCGCAACACCGGGGAGCTGTTTTTT. This encodes CASKSGGRNTGELFF.

Only a few counts were recorded for this clonotype. This chain links TRBV7-9 with TRBJ2-3; D gene ambiguous. Germline V lookup: CDR1 SEHNR, CDR2 FQNEAQ (reference sequence). V was cut by 5 bases and J by 0 bases, with 12 bases left in between. This CDR3 is 15 amino acids long. Written as DNA, the CDR3 is TGTGCCAGCAGCCCGGACGGCTCTAGCACAGATACGCAGTATTTT. Encoded protein: CASSPDGSSTDTQYF. Drawing the rest from reference TRBV7-9 and TRBJ2-3, the complete variable domain is DTGVSQNPRHKITKRGQNVTFRCDPISEHNRLYWYRQTLGQGPEFLTYFQNEAQLEKSRLLSDRFSAERPKGSFSTLEIQRTEQGDSAMYLCASSPDGSSTDTQYFGPGTRLTVL.

This clonotype appeared a few times. The chain joins TRBV5-1 to TRBJ1-2; 7 nucleotides line up with TRBD1. CDR1 is SGHRS, CDR2 YFSETQ, per germline. The junction had 11 bases not matched to a gene; V was cut back by 4 bases and J by 2 bases. The CDR3 covers 16 residues. CDR3 amino acids: CASSREGGTENYGYTF. DNA for the CDR3: TGCGCCAGCAGCAGGGAGGGCGGGACAGAGAACTATGGCTACACCTTC.

The rearrangement links TRBV9 to TRBJ1-6, with 9 bases matching TRBD1. There are 15 residues in the CDR3. V shed 3 bases and J 10 bases; nucleotides not matched to a gene: 8. The germline V gene encodes CDR1 SGDLS and CDR2 YYNGEE. The CDR3 sequence: CASSALPGQGSPLHF. CDR3 bases: TGTGCCAGCAGCGCATTACCGGGACAGGGCTCACCCCTCCACTTT.

The CDR3 region has the DNA TGTGCCAGCAGCCAAAATCAGCCCGACTCTGGAAACACCATATATTTT. It translates to CASSQNQPDSGNTIYF. V is TRBV14 and J is TRBJ1-3; no definite D call. V lost 2 bases, J lost 0 bases, and 11 bases lay in between. The germline V gene has CDR1 SGHDN and CDR2 FVKESK. The CDR3 spans 16 residues.

This clonotype occurred a few times. V gene TRBV6-5 combines with J gene TRBJ1-1; no clear D. Germline assignment: CDR1 MNHEY and CDR2 SVGAGI. The CDR3 length is 14 residues. Trimming cost V 4 bases and J 0 bases, with 9 bases left between them. CDR3 amino acids: CASSWRELNTEAFF. In DNA form, the CDR3 reads TGTGCCAGCAGTTGGAGGGAGTTGAACACTGAAGCTTTCTTT.

In its sample, this clonotype was seen a few times. This chain connects TRBV12-3 or TRBV12-4 to TRBJ1-1; possible D gene TRBD1, 6 bases. CDR3 length equals 17 residues. Trimming took 7 bases from V and 0 from J, leaving 21 bases between them. The CDR3: CASKGIGEGGMNTEAFF. For the CDR3, the DNA is TGTGCCAGCAAAGGAATAGGGGAGGGGGGAATGAACACTGAAGCTTTCTTT.

This clonotype appeared a few times. The rearrangement links TRBV3-1 to TRBJ1-4; TRBD1 is a possible D gene (6 bases). The CDR3 spans 14 residues. The germline gives CDR1 LGHDT, CDR2 YNNKEL (reference sequence). Trimming pared 7 bases from V and 6 bases from J, leaving 15 bases between. The CDR3 nucleotides are TGTGCCAGCACCGCCTTGGGGGGCCATGAAAAACTGTTTTTT. Encoded protein: CASTALGGHEKLFF.

This clonotype turned up a few times. V and J are TRBV28 and TRBJ2-3, with 14 bases matching TRBD2. The CDR3 has 17 amino acids. J was trimmed by 9 bases and V by 4 bases; bases with no gene match: 12. From germline, CDR1 is MDHEN and CDR2 SYDVKM. CDR3 sequence: CASSSYKTSGGAGTQYF. In DNA, the CDR3 is TGTGCCAGCAGTTCCTACAAGACTAGCGGGGGGGCGGGGACGCAGTATTTT.

This clonotype was counted at least ten times. The V and J genes are TRBV25-1 and TRBJ2-1; D unclear. The CDR3 has 13 residues. With 4 bases removed from V and 12 bases from J, the gap between germline ends came to 16 bases. CDR1 MGHDK and CDR2 SYGVNS come from the germline V gene. The CDR3 spells CASSGPTYKGQFF. CDR3 DNA: TGTGCCAGCAGTGGACCCACTTACAAGGGGCAGTTCTTC.

This clonotype came up a few times. This sequence joins TRBV5-4 and TRBJ2-1; no definite D call. Per germline, CDR1 SGHNT and CDR2 YYREEE (reference sequence). V lost 4 bases and J lost 5, with 13 bases in between. This CDR3 region has 14 residues. The CDR3 loop is CASSPRSFDNEQFF. In nucleotides, the CDR3 is TGTGCCAGCAGCCCCAGGTCTTTTGACAATGAGCAGTTCTTC.

Turning to this clonotype: One junction end disagrees with the germline gene, perhaps due to a read error. The chain carries TRBV6-6 and TRBJ1-5; D is undetermined. The CDR3 loop spans 14 amino acids. Germline-derived CDR1 and CDR2 are MNHNY and SVGAGI (reference sequence). The CDR3 reads CVSSLIGSNQPQHF. The CDR3 DNA reads TGTGTCAGCAGCTTAATTGGATCGAATCAGCCCCAGCATTTT.

The chain has TRBV7-2 and TRBJ2-1; 12 positions agree with TRBD2. There are 17 residues in the CDR3. Germline CDR1 reads SGHTA; CDR2 reads FQGNSA. The junction had 8 bases not matched to a gene; V was cut back by 0 bases and J by 8 bases. The CDR3 bases are TGTGCCAGCAGCTTAGCGACTAGCGGGAGTGGAGGCGATGAGCAGTTCTTC. Protein: CASSLATSGSGGDEQFF.

V usage is TRBV20-1 and J usage is TRBJ2-6; 8 positions agree with TRBD1. CDR3 length: 17 residues. The V segment lost 5 bases and the J segment 1 base; nucleotides outside the gene matches: 10. CDR1 and CDR2 (germline): DFQATT, SNEGSKA (reference sequence). This chain's CDR3 is CSAEGAGGLSGANVLTF. Written as DNA, the CDR3 is TGCAGTGCTGAGGGGGCAGGGGGCTTATCTGGGGCCAACGTCCTGACTTTC.

This clonotype has a handful of counts. The chain employs TRBV7-3 and TRBJ2-5; unclear D gene. Trimming removed 4 bases from V and 6 bases from J, with 12 bases in between. Germline CDR1 and CDR2: SGHTA and FQGTGA. CDR3 size: 13 residues. The CDR3 nucleotides are TGTGCCAGCAGCTCATCAGTACATCAGACCCAGTACTTC. Its translation is CASSSSVHQTQYF. The whole variable domain, filled in from reference TRBV7-3 and TRBJ2-5, reads GAGVSQTPSNKVTEKGKYVELRCDPISGHTALYWYRQSLGQGPEFLIYFQGTGAADDSGLPNDRFFAVRPEGSVSTLKIQRTERGDSAVYLCASSSSVHQTQYFGPGTRLLVL.

The gene calls are TRBV4-1 and TRBJ1-2, with 7 bases matching TRBD1. The CDR3 has 15 amino acids. V was pared by 1 base and J by 8 bases, with 10 bases of the junction left unmatched. CDR1 is MGHRA and CDR2 is YSYEKL in the germline V gene. DNA of the CDR3: TGCGCCAGCAGCCAAGCATACGGACAGGTTAGGGGCTACACCTTC. Residues: CASSQAYGQVRGYTF.

V is TRBV12-3 or TRBV12-4 and J is TRBJ2-1; maybe TRBD2 (5 bases). This CDR3 has 18 amino acids. Trimming took 2 bases from V and 0 from J, leaving 17 bases between them. The CDR3 DNA is TGTGCCAGCAGTTTATGGGGTAGCGCCCAGAGCTCCTACAATGAGCAGTTCTTC. This encodes CASSLWGSAQSSYNEQFF.

This clonotype was observed a handful of times. The chain combines TRBV6-5 with TRBJ2-2; 8 positions match TRBD2. CDR1 and CDR2 from the germline V gene are MNHEY and SVGAGI. Losses at the gene ends were 4 bases for V and 6 bases for J; bases not matched to a gene: 7. The CDR3 has 15 amino acids. DNA for the CDR3: TGTGCCAGCAGTTCGAATCGGGGGGGAGCCGGGGAGCTGTTTTTT. Protein sequence: CASSSNRGGAGELFF.

The chain employs TRBV7-9 and TRBJ1-1; D is uncertain. The V and J ends lost 2 bases and 10 bases respectively, with 17 bases between them. Per germline, CDR1 SEHNR and CDR2 FQNEAQ (reference sequence). This CDR3 is 14 amino acids long. CDR3 region: CASSLPLWRLGAFF. CDR3 nucleotides: TGTGCCAGCAGCTTACCCCTTTGGCGTTTGGGAGCTTTCTTT.

This clonotype was seen more than once but under ten times. V gene TRBV30 combines with J gene TRBJ1-1; D not resolved. There are 12 residues in the CDR3. Per the germline V gene, CDR1 is GTSNPN and CDR2 is SVGIG (reference sequence). V was shortened by 8 bases and J by 1 base, with 11 bases between the two germline ends. The chain's CDR3 is CANQRWNTEAFF. The CDR3 DNA reads as TGTGCCAATCAGAGGTGGAACACTGAAGCTTTCTTT. Based on the CDR3 plus reference TRBV30 and TRBJ1-1, the full variable domain is SQTIHQWPATLVQPVGSPLSLECTVEGTSNPNLYWYRQAAGRGLQLLFYSVGIGQISSEVPQNLSASRPQDRQFILSSKKLLLSDSGFYLCANQRWNTEAFFGQGTRLTVV.

This clonotype was counted ten times or more. The genes are TRBV20-1 and TRBJ2-1; D is uncertain. This CDR3 is built from 13 residues. Trimming shortened V by 5 bases and J by 8 bases, and 16 bases separated the two germline ends. Germline CDR1 reads DFQATT; CDR2 reads SNEGSKA (reference sequence). This chain's CDR3 is CSADLRAKHEQFF. DNA for the CDR3: TGCAGTGCTGACCTTAGGGCGAAACATGAGCAGTTCTTC.